This is a list of T cell receptor beta chains from one sample in a study of shared clonotypes between healthy human individuals. The repertoire was sequenced with immunoSEQ multiplex PCR; TCRdb's copy has only in-frame clones and lacks some. The table includes some 1.5 million clones, around 98% detected once. The sequenced sample was naive CD4+ T cells sorted from blood. The source of these receptors is a man aged 30 to 39 in good health. CDR3s leave out the opening cysteine and the closing phenylalanine or tryptophan. Each record gives: J gene, V gene, clone size, CDR3 protein. Size tells how often a clone was seen (once, few, many) or the class of an expanded clone, and some rows leave it out.

TRBJ2-5,TRBV4-2,.,ASSPRPAGNGETQY
TRBJ2-1,TRBV7-6,.,ASSLYLAGVGGVYNEQF
TRBJ1-3,TRBV7-9,.,ASTRQSISGNTIY
TRBJ2-1,TRBV20-1,.,SVTRGSEQF
TRBJ1-1,TRBV10-1,.,ASRDSGGAEAF
TRBJ2-7,TRBV25-1,.,ASSERRLGRVSSEQY
TRBJ1-1,TRBV6-1,.,ASYYRGGMNTEAF
TRBJ2-2,TRBV18,.,ASSVDRVDTGELF
TRBJ1-1,TRBV18,.,ASSPLGMNTEAF
TRBJ1-2,TRBV2,.,ASSEGGYGYT
TRBJ2-1,TRBV18,once,ASSPWTSGRFNEQF
TRBJ2-7,TRBV11-2,.,ASSRHLQVVQY
TRBJ2-3,TRBV28,.,ASSLYFLGRTGSDTQY
TRBJ2-3,TRBV10-3,.,AIRGDSTDTQY
TRBJ2-1,TRBV7-2,.,ASKRGGYNEQF
TRBJ1-5,TRBV28,once,ASSLPRTGYSNQPQH
TRBJ2-3,TRBV18,.,ASSPSSGSGSDTQY
TRBJ2-3,TRBV14,.,ASSQVSGGPQY
TRBJ2-1,TRBV27,.,ASSLFPGGPPNEQF
TRBJ1-2,TRBV28,.,ASTLGLVGGYT
TRBJ2-7,TRBV28,.,ASSLYQDRGFLYEQY
TRBJ2-7,TRBV7-2,.,ASSLGPANTYEQY
TRBJ2-3,TRBV2,once,ASSEGGLAGYTDTQY
TRBJ2-1,TRBV29-1,.,SVEGQGGFHNEQF
TRBJ2-5,TRBV6-5,.,ASAGSSQETQY
TRBJ2-4,TRBV2,.,ASSKTGVVIQY
TRBJ2-7,TRBV10-3,.,AISEGNVYEQY
TRBJ1-1,TRBV7-3,.,ASSPAGQVGEAF
TRBJ2-6,TRBV19,.,ASRSSGANVLT
TRBJ1-5,TRBV2,.,ASSGQGTSNQPQH
TRBJ2-7,TRBV7-9,.,ASSPGTVYGYEQY
TRBJ2-1,TRBV19,.,ASSIGQRLYNEQF
TRBJ2-4,TRBV29-1,once,SVESPASVKNIQY
TRBJ2-7,TRBV5-1,.,ASSSEGDRVREQY
TRBJ1-1,TRBV6-5,.,ASSYTDRGFTEAF
TRBJ2-5,TRBV5-1,.,ASSPGLVFQETQY
TRBJ1-2,TRBV2,.,ASSIDQGFNYGYT
TRBJ2-1,TRBV11-2,.,ASSLDQGRGPYNEQF
TRBJ2-2,TRBV5-5,.,ASSLLDTGELF
TRBJ2-7,TRBV28,.,ASSLWGVSYEQY
TRBJ2-3,TRBV19,.,ASSSPRQGRGDTQY
TRBJ1-1,TRBV5-1,.,ASSSGYRGLWNTEAF